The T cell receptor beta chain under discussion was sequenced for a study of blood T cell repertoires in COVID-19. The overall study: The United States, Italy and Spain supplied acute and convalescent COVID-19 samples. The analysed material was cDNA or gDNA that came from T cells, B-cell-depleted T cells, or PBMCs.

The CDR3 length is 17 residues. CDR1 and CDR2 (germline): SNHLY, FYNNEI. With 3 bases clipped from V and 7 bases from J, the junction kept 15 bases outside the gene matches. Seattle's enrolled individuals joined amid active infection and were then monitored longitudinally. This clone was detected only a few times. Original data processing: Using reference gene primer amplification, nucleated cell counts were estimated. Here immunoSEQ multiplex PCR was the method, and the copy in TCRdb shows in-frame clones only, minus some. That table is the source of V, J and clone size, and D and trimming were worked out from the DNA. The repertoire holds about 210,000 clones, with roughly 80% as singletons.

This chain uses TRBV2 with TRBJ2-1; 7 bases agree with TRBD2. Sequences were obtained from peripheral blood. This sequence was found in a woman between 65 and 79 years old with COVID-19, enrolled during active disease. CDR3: CASSDSRLASVPNEQFF. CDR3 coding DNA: TGTGCCAGCAGTGATTCGCGACTAGCTTCGGTTCCGAATGAGCAGTTCTTC.